The 5 T cell receptor beta chains listed next were all sequenced from one sample in a study of CD8 T cells in ankylosing spondylitis. TCRdb redid the calling of the 5' RACE reads with MiXCR, one entry per CDR3 protein. The sample carries about 260,000 distinct CDR3 sequences, approximately 24% recorded once. Sequenced sample: blood, either unsorted or a sorted T cell fraction (not recorded which). These receptors were collected from a male donor with ankylosing spondylitis or in good health (not recorded which).

The chain is built from TRBV29-1 and TRBJ2-3; possibly TRBD1 for D (6 bases). V shed 5 bases and J shed 4 bases, with 16 bases lying between them. The CDR3 is 14 amino acids. Germline-derived CDR1 and CDR2 are SQVTM and ANQGSEA. The CDR3, as DNA: TGCAGCGTTCGGACAGCGAAAAAATCAGATACGCAGTATTTT. Encoded protein: CSVRTAKKSDTQYF.

This clonotype was observed a handful of times. The chain uses TRBV20-1 and TRBJ2-7, with 7 bases aligning to TRBD1. CDR1 is DFQATT, CDR2 SNEGSKA, per germline (reference sequence). CDR3 length: 15 residues. V lost 1 base, J lost 2 bases, and 8 bases stayed unmatched. The CDR3 DNA follows: TGCAGTGCTAGAGCCCACCGACAGGGAACCTACGAGCAGTACTTC. Its translation: CSARAHRQGTYEQYF.

The V call is TRBV10-3, the J call TRBJ2-7; tentatively, D is TRBD1 or TRBD2 (5 bases each). From germline, CDR1 is ENHRY and CDR2 SYGVKD. V dropped 7 bases and J dropped 3 bases, with 19 bases sitting between them. The CDR3 runs 15 residues. CDR3 protein: CAIMWGVVGVYEQYF. In DNA, the CDR3 is TGTGCCATCATGTGGGGAGTGGTAGGGGTCTACGAGCAGTACTTC.

This clonotype has at least ten counts. The chain is built from TRBV12-3 or TRBV12-4 and TRBJ2-1; D gene ambiguous. Trimming took 9 bases from V and 0 from J, leaving 9 bases between them. There are 13 residues in the CDR3. The DNA for the CDR3 is TGTGCCAGGGAAAATAGCTCCTACAATGAGCAGTTCTTC. Translating gives CARENSSYNEQFF.

This clonotype has at least ten counts. The CDR3 sequence is CASSLGPEQTGELFF. CDR3 DNA sequence: TGCGCCAGCAGCTTGGGGCCAGAACAGACCGGGGAGCTGTTTTTT. The chain has TRBV5-1 and TRBJ2-2, with D unclear. CDR1 SGHRS and CDR2 YFSETQ come from the germline V gene. The CDR3 runs to 15 residues. Trimming pared 0 bases from V and 5 bases from J, leaving 11 bases between.